These 28 T cell receptor beta chains came from one sample sequenced in a study of blood T cells in healthy people across ages. The authors ran a second PCR of about 6 to 11 cycles using a sample-barcoded 5' primer and a J-beta primer mix. MiXCR, run by TCRdb on the 5' RACE reads, gives a single entry per CDR3 protein. The sample records 800,000 to 900,000 distinct CDR3 sequences, 60% to 80% being singletons. The specimen was blood. These receptors were collected from a man aged 25 to 45 in good health.

The chain combines TRBV20-1 with TRBJ2-5; D gene ambiguous. Germline CDR1 reads DFQATT; CDR2 reads SNEGSKA (reference sequence). CDR3 size: 15 residues. V was pared by 5 bases and J by 1 base, with 17 bases between. For the CDR3, the DNA is TGCAGTGCTTTGTCAGACAAGACTTTCCAAGAGACCCAGTACTTC. Translating gives CSALSDKTFQETQYF.

CDR3 nucleotides: TGTGCCATCTCCCGGGGAATCGAGACCCAGTACTTC. This translates into CAISRGIETQYF. The J gene is TRBJ2-5, the V gene TRBV7-9; possibly TRBD2 for D (5 bases). The V end was cut by 10 bases, the J end by 5 bases, with 14 bases between. This CDR3 contains 12 residues. Germline loops: CDR1 SEHNR, CDR2 FQNEAQ (reference sequence). Combining the CDR3 with reference TRBV7-9 and TRBJ2-5 gives the whole variable domain DTGVSQNPRHKITKRGQNVTFRCDPISEHNRLYWYRQTLGQGPEFLTYFQNEAQLEKSRLLSDRFSAERPKGSFSTLEIQRTEQGDSAMYLCAISRGIETQYFGPGTRLLVL.

This chain links TRBV12-3 or TRBV12-4 with TRBJ1-6; TRBD1 matches at 9 bases. CDR3 length: 14 amino acids. V shed 5 bases, J shed 9 bases, and the junction held 5 bases outside the gene matches. CDR3 DNA: TGTGCCAGCAGTCGGGACAGGGAGATTTCACCCCTCCACTTT. It is translated as CASSRDREISPLHF.

The J gene is TRBJ2-2, the V gene TRBV4-3, with TRBD2 matching over 13 bases. V trimming: 0 bases; J trimming: 8 bases; junction bases outside the gene matches: 9. This CDR3 contains 18 residues. Germline V gene lookup returns CDR1 LGHNA and CDR2 YSLEER. The CDR3 bases are TGCGCCAGCAGCCAAGAGATGGTGGAGGGACTAGCGGGAGGGGAGCTGTTTTTT. Its protein is CASSQEMVEGLAGGELFF.

This clonotype has just a few counts. The V and J genes are TRBV6-1 and TRBJ2-1, with a possible D match to TRBD1 (6 bases). This CDR3 has 12 residues. CDR1 MNHNS and CDR2 SASEGT come from the germline V gene. V was shortened by 2 bases and J by 10 bases, with 9 bases between the two germline ends. The CDR3 here is CASSEIGTEQFF. In DNA, the CDR3 is TGTGCCAGCAGTGAAATCGGGACAGAGCAGTTCTTC.

There are a few counts of this clonotype. The chain combines TRBV28 with TRBJ2-3, with 7 bases matching TRBD2. Germline V gene data show CDR1 as MDHEN and CDR2 as SYDVKM. CDR3 length: 16 amino acids. The V segment lost 6 bases and the J segment 1 base; nucleotides outside the gene matches: 10. CDR3 coding DNA: TGTGCCAGCAGGCCGAGTCCGGGGGGTGGCACAGATACGCAGTATTTT. Protein product: CASRPSPGGGTDTQYF.

CDR3 sequence reads: CASSLAYRGKNYGYTF. The CDR3 region has the DNA TGTGCCAGCAGTTTAGCGTACCGGGGGAAAAACTATGGCTACACCTTC. The chain carries TRBV12-3 or TRBV12-4 and TRBJ1-2; tentatively, D is TRBD1 (5 bases). Trimming took 0 bases from V and 2 from J, leaving 13 bases between them. The CDR3 spans 16 residues.

This clonotype was seen many times. As DNA, the CDR3 is TGCAGTGCTCGACTAGCTTACGAGCAGTACTTC. Translation: CSARLAYEQYF. The V call is TRBV20-1, the J call TRBJ2-7; 7 bases align to TRBD2. Germline assignment: CDR1 DFQATT and CDR2 SNEGSKA (reference sequence). Trimming removed 5 bases from V and 4 bases from J; junction bases left unmatched: 2. This CDR3 contains 11 residues.

The chain uses TRBV10-3 and TRBJ1-2, with D uncertain. Germline V lookup: CDR1 ENHRY, CDR2 SYGVKD. The CDR3 totals 14 residues. The ends were cut back, 3 bases at V and 0 bases at J, with 8 bases in the middle. CDR3 DNA: TGTGCCATCAGTGATTCGGGGACTAACTATGGCTACACCTTC. Its translation: CAISDSGTNYGYTF.

This clonotype was seen only a few times. This chain connects TRBV4-3 to TRBJ2-3; 8 bases fit TRBD2. Trimming took 0 bases from V and 4 from J; bases not matched to a gene: 9. CDR1 and CDR2 from the germline V gene are LGHNA and YSLEER. CDR3 length: 17 amino acids. The CDR3 loop is CASSQDLASGFPDTQYF. The CDR3 DNA follows: TGCGCCAGCAGCCAAGATCTTGCTAGCGGGTTCCCAGATACGCAGTATTTT.

With regard to this clonotype: Mismatch with germline at one junction end may stem from a read error. The chain links TRBV6-2 or TRBV6-3 to TRBJ2-6; D is possibly TRBD2 (6 bases). The CDR3 is 19 residues long. Germline CDR1 MNHEY, CDR2 SVGEGT. CDR3 in amino acids: CACRYGSAVGSWGANVLTF. DNA for the CDR3: TGTGCCTGCAGGTATGGGTCGGCGGTCGGGAGTTGGGGGGCCAACGTCCTGACTTTC.

This clonotype was observed a handful of times. V usage is TRBV7-2 and J usage is TRBJ2-2; D remains ambiguous. The CDR3 spans 12 residues. Germline V lookup: CDR1 SGHTA, CDR2 FQGNSA. The V end lost 7 bases, the J end lost 6 bases, and 9 bases lay between the germline ends. CDR3 amino acids: CASINGAGELFF. Written as DNA, the CDR3 is TGTGCCAGCATAAATGGGGCCGGGGAGCTGTTTTTT.

V gene TRBV7-2 combines with J gene TRBJ1-1, with D perhaps TRBD1 (6 bases). Trimming shortened V by 1 base and J by 11 bases, and 14 bases separated the two germline ends. The CDR3 sequence is 13 residues long. From germline, CDR1 is SGHTA and CDR2 FQGNSA. DNA for the CDR3: TGTGCCAGCAGCTTAGTTCCCAGGGGCAGGGCTTTCTTT. Its translation: CASSLVPRGRAFF.

The chain carries TRBV28 and TRBJ2-7; TRBD1 aligns across 9 bases. Gene TRBJ2-5 matches the end of the DNA better, so the J call may be wrong. CDR3 length: 15 amino acids. Germline CDR1 is MDHEN and CDR2 is SYDVKM. CDR3 loop: CASRGAGTGWKTQYF. The CDR3 DNA reads as TGTGCCAGCAGAGGGGCCGGGACAGGGTGGAAGACCCAGTACTTC.

This clonotype was recorded a few times. The chain combines TRBV7-9 with TRBJ2-7, with a tentative D call TRBD2 (5 bases). The length of the CDR3 is 15 residues. V was shortened by 6 bases and J by 2 bases, with 17 bases between the two germline ends. Germline CDR1 and CDR2: SEHNR and FQNEAQ (reference sequence). CDR3 loop: CASRRLTGKAYEQYF. CDR3 coding DNA: TGTGCCAGCAGACGCCTAACCGGGAAAGCCTACGAGCAGTACTTC.

This chain joins TRBV15 and TRBJ2-3; the D gene could be TRBD1 or TRBD2 (5 bases each). The germline V and J ends were trimmed by 0 bases and 2 bases, with 9 bases remaining between them. Germline V gives CDR1 LNHNV, CDR2 YYDKDF (reference sequence). This CDR3 is built from 15 residues. CDR3 in DNA: TGTGCCACCAGCAGAGATCGGGGCTACACAGATACGCAGTATTTT. Its protein product is CATSRDRGYTDTQYF.

The genes are TRBV5-1 and TRBJ2-5; 7 bases map to TRBD1. The end of the DNA is better explained by TRBJ2-7, so the J call may be wrong. Per the germline V gene, CDR1 is SGHRS and CDR2 is YFSETQ. This CDR3 has 14 amino acids. The CDR3 nucleotides are TGCGCCAGCAGCTTCCGACAGGGAGATAGCGAGCAGTACTTC. This encodes CASSFRQGDSEQYF.

The rearrangement joins TRBV28 to TRBJ2-7; 11 bases align to TRBD1. The V gene end was trimmed by 8 bases and the J gene end by 2 bases; junction bases not matched to a gene: 8. Germline V gene sequence: CDR1 MDHEN, CDR2 SYDVKM. There are 15 residues in the CDR3. CDR3 residues: CASGSGTGGPYEQYF. CDR3 bases: TGTGCCAGCGGATCCGGGACAGGGGGTCCCTACGAGCAGTACTTC.

The table lists this clonotype with a few counts. The chain joins TRBV28 to TRBJ1-2, with D possibly being TRBD1 (5 bases). Germline lookup yields CDR1 MDHEN and CDR2 SYDVKM. This CDR3 contains 12 residues. Trimming left V 1 base short and J 9 bases short, with 9 bases between. CDR3 protein: CASSLLWDRYTF. DNA for the CDR3: TGTGCCAGCAGTTTATTATGGGACCGCTACACCTTC.

The CDR3 DNA sequence: TGTGCCACCACAGGGTTGAGCGCAGATACGCAGTATTTT. It specifies CATTGLSADTQYF. The rearrangement uses TRBV15 and TRBJ2-3; D is perhaps TRBD1 (5 bases). V gave up 7 bases and J gave up 4 bases, with 12 bases separating them. The CDR3 covers 13 residues. The germline CDR1 and CDR2 sequences are LNHNV and YYDKDF (reference sequence).

The chain couples TRBV29-1 to TRBJ1-1; D uncertain. The CDR3 is 13 residues long. The V and J ends lost 2 bases and 6 bases respectively, with 13 bases between them. Germline V gives CDR1 SQVTM, CDR2 ANQGSEA. CDR3 amino acids: CSVESNSGPEAFF. Here the CDR3 DNA reads TGCAGCGTTGAATCCAATTCGGGCCCTGAAGCTTTCTTT.

The rearrangement uses TRBV7-9 and TRBJ2-6, with D tentatively TRBD2 (6 bases). The CDR3 length is 13 residues. The germline gives CDR1 SEHNR, CDR2 FQNEAQ (reference sequence). The V and J ends lost 11 bases and 0 bases respectively, with 8 bases between them. The CDR3 is CAWGVSGANVLTF. In DNA, the CDR3 is TGTGCCTGGGGGGTCTCTGGGGCCAACGTCCTGACTTTC.

The chain joins TRBV5-1 to TRBJ2-3; 12 bases are a match to TRBD1. Trimming cost V 6 bases and J 7 bases; bases outside gene matches: 9. The CDR3 contains 15 residues. Per germline, CDR1 SGHRS and CDR2 YFSETQ. The CDR3 nucleotides read TGCGCCAGCACCCGGGACAGGGGGCGCGTAAATACGCAGTATTTT. Its translation: CASTRDRGRVNTQYF. Together with reference TRBV5-1 and TRBJ2-3, the CDR3 gives the full variable domain: KAGVTQTPRYLIKTRGQQVTLSCSPISGHRSVSWYQQTPGQGLQFLFEYFSETQRNKGNFPGRFSGRQFSNSRSEMNVSTLELGDSALYLCASTRDRGRVNTQYFGPGTRLTVL.

This clonotype was picked up many times. The chain couples TRBV7-2 to TRBJ2-3; TRBD2 agrees at 8 bases. V lost 4 bases, J lost 4 bases, and 7 bases stayed unmatched. Germline lookup yields CDR1 SGHTA and CDR2 FQGNSA. CDR3 length: 15 amino acids. CDR3 in amino acids: CASSSPGGEPDTQYF. The CDR3 region has the DNA TGTGCCAGCAGCTCCCCCGGGGGGGAACCAGATACGCAGTATTTT. The full variable domain, completed using reference TRBV7-2 and TRBJ2-3, is GAGVSQSPSNKVTEKGKDVELRCDPISGHTALYWYRQSLGQGLEFLIYFQGNSAPDKSGLPSDRFSAERTGGSVSTLTIQRTQQEDSAVYLCASSSPGGEPDTQYFGPGTRLTVL.

This clonotype appeared a few times. The chain employs TRBV29-1 and TRBJ2-5; 8 bases line up with TRBD1. V shed 6 bases, J shed 5 bases, and the junction held 11 bases outside the gene matches. CDR3 length: 14 residues. Germline V lookup: CDR1 SQVTM, CDR2 ANQGSEA. CDR3: CSVIPRGRGETQYF. The CDR3 DNA is TGCAGCGTAATCCCCAGGGGGCGCGGGGAGACCCAGTACTTC.

This chain links TRBV28 with TRBJ2-1; D possibly matches TRBD1 or TRBD2 (7 bases each). The J call could be wrong; TRBJ2-7 is a better fit for the DNA end. Germline lookup yields CDR1 MDHEN and CDR2 SYDVKM. There are 16 residues in the CDR3. The CDR3 DNA reads as TGTGCCAGCACCTCCCCAGGGGGGGGCTCCTACAATGAGCAGTACTTC. As protein: CASTSPGGGSYNEQYF.

V and J are TRBV7-9 and TRBJ2-4, with D tentatively TRBD1 (6 bases). Germline values: CDR1 SEHNR, CDR2 FQNEAQ (reference sequence). Trimming cost V 0 bases and J 0 bases, with 12 bases left between them. There are 17 residues in the CDR3. Here the CDR3 DNA reads TGTGCCAGCAGCTTAGCGGGACAAGGCCTAGCCAAAAACATTCAGTACTTC. It yields the protein CASSLAGQGLAKNIQYF.

The chain joins TRBV20-1 to TRBJ1-2, with D possibly being TRBD1 (5 bases). The CDR3 totals 15 residues. From germline, CDR1 is DFQATT and CDR2 SNEGSKA (reference sequence). The CDR3 sequence: CSGREGKTVNYGYTF. CDR3 nucleotides: TGCAGCGGGCGGGAAGGGAAGACAGTAAACTATGGCTACACCTTC.